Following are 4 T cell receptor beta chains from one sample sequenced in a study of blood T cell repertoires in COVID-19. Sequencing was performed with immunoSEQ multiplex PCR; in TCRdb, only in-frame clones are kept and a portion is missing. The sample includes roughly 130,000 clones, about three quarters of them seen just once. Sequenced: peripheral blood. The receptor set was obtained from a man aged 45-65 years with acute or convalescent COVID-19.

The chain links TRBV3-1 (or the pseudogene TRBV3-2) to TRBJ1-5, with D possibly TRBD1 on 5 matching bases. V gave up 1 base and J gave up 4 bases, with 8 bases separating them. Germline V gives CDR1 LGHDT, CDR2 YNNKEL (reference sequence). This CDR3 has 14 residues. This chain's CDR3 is CASSQGGGNQPQHF. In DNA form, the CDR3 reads TGTGCCAGCAGCCAAGGGGGGGGGAATCAGCCCCAGCATTTT.

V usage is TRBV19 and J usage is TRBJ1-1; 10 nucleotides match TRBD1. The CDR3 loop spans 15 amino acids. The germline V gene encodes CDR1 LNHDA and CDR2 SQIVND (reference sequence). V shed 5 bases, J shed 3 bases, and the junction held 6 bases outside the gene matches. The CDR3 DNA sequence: TGTGCCAGTAGTTCCGACAGGGGGCCGTACACTGAAGCTTTCTTT. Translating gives CASSSDRGPYTEAFF.

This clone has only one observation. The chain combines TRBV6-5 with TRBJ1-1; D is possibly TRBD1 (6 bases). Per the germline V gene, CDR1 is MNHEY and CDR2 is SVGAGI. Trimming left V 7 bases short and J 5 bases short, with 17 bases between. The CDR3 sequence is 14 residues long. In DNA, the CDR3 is TGTGCCAGCAAGGTCAGGGGAGGGTGGACTGAAGCTTTCTTT. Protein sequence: CASKVRGGWTEAFF.

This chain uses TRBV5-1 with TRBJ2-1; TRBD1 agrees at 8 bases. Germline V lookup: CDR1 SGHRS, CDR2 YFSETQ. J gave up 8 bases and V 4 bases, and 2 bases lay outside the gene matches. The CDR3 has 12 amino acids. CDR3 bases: TGCGCCAGCAGCCCCAGGGGGCATGAGCAGTTCTTC. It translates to CASSPRGHEQFF.